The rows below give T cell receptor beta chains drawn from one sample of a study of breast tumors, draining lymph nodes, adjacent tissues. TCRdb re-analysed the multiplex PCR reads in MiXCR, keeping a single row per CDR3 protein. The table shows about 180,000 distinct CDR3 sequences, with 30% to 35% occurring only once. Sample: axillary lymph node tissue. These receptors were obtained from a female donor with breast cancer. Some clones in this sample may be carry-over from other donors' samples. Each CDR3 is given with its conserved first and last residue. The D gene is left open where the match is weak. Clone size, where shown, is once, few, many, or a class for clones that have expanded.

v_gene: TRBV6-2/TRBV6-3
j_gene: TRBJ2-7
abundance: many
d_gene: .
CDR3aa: CASSYLSVAAPSYEQYF
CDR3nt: TGTGCCAGCAGTTACCTATCTGTAGCGGCCCCCTCCTACGAGCAGTACTTC

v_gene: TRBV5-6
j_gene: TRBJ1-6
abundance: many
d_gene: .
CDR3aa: CASGRGVGYSPLHF
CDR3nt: TGTGCCAGCGGGAGGGGCGTCGGCTATTCACCCCTCCACTTT

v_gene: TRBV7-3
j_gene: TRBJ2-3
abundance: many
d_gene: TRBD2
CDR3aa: CASSFGTSGSYDTQYF
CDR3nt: TGTGCCAGCAGCTTCGGGACTAGCGGGAGCTACGATACGCAGTATTTT

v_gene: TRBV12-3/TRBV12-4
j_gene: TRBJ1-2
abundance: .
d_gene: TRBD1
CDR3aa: CASRNRDRGGGYTF
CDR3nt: TGTGCCAGCAGAAACCGGGACAGGGGGGGTGGCTACACCTTC

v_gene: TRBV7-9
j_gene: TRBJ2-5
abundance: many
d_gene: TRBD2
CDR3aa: CASSLASAGVDETQYF
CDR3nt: TGTGCCAGCAGCTTAGCATCTGCGGGAGTGGATGAGACCCAGTACTTC

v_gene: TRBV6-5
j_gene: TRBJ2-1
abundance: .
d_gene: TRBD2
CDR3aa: CASSYSVSGTERAYNEQFF
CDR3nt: TGTGCCAGCAGTTACTCGGTTAGCGGGACCGAGAGGGCCTACAATGAGCAGTTCTTC

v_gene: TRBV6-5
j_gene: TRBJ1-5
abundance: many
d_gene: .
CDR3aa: CASSYADRAKQHF
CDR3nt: TGTGCCAGCAGTTACGCCGACCGTGCAAAACAGCATTTT

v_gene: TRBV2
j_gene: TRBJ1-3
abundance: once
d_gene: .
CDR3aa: CASSRGPNSGNTIYF
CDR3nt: TGTGCCAGCAGTCGCGGACCCAACTCTGGAAACACCATATATTTT

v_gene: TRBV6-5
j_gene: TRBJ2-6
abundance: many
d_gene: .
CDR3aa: CASSYLLGVAGANVLTF
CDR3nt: TGTGCCAGCAGTTACCTGCTAGGTGTTGCTGGGGCCAACGTCCTGACTTTC

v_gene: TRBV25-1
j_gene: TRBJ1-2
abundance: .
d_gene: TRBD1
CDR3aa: CARDRQGTVRGYTF
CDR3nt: TGTGCTAGAGATCGACAGGGTACCGTCCGGGGCTACACCTTC

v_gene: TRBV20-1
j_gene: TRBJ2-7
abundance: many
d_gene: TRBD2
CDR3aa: CSGWSGNGTYEQYF
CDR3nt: TGCAGTGGTTGGAGCGGGAACGGAACCTACGAGCAGTACTTC

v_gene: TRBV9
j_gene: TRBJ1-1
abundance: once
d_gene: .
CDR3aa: CASSPETARGSEAFF
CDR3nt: TGTGCCAGCAGCCCAGAGACAGCCAGGGGTTCTGAAGCTTTCTTT

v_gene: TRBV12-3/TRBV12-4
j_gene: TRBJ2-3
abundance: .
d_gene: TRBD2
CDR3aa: CAILTSGRGDTQYF
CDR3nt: TGTGCCATCTTGACTAGCGGGAGAGGGGATACGCAGTATTTT

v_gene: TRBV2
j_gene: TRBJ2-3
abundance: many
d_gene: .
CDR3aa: CASSLLRGTDTQYF
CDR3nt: TGTGCCAGCAGTCTACTTCGGGGCACAGATACGCAGTATTTT

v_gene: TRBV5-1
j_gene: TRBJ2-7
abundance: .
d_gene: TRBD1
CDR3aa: CASSLTGTGDEQYF
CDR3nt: TGCGCCAGCAGCTTAACCGGGACAGGGGACGAGCAGTACTTC

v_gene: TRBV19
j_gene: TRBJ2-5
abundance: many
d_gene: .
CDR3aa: CASRNRGGLRETQYF
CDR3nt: TGTGCCAGTAGAAACCGCGGGGGCCTCCGGGAGACCCAGTACTTC

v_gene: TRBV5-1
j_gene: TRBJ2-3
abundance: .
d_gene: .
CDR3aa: CASKSGASTDTQYF
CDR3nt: TGCGCCAGCAAATCGGGGGCTAGCACAGATACGCAGTATTTT

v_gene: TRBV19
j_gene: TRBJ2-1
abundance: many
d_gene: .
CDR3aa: CASSISGTHSNEQFF
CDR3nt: TGTGCCAGTAGTATTTCAGGGACTCACTCCAATGAGCAGTTCTTC

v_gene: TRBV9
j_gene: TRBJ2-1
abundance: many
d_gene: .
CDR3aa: CASSVVSGNEQFF
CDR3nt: TGTGCCAGCAGCGTCGTATCCGGGAATGAGCAGTTCTTC

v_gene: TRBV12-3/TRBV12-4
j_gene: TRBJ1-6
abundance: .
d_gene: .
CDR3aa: CASRTGTPLHF
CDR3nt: TGTGCCAGCAGAACCGGGACACCCCTCCACTTT

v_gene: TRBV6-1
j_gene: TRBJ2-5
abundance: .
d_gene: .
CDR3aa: CASSHAAGTWETQYF
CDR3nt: TGTGCCAGCAGTCATGCGGCAGGGACGTGGGAGACCCAGTACTTC

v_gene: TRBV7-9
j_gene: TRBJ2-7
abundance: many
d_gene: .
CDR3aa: CASSQGGIPTYEQYF
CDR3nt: TGTGCCAGCAGTCAAGGCGGGATCCCAACCTACGAGCAGTACTTC

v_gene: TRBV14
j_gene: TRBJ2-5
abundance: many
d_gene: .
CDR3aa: CASSQVTYETQYF
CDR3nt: TGTGCCAGCAGCCAAGTTACCTACGAGACCCAGTACTTC

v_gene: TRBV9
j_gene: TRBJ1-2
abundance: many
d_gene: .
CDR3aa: CASSPLGGQGVSYGYTF
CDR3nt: TGTGCCAGCAGCCCCCTCGGAGGACAAGGGGTTAGTTATGGCTACACCTTC

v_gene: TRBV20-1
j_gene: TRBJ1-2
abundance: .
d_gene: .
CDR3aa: CSARLLAGLTGGYTF
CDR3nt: TGCAGTGCTAGATTGCTTGCCGGATTAACGGGTGGCTACACCTTC

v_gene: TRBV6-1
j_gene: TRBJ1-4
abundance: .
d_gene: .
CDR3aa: CASKSGTQFF
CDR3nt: TGTGCCAGCAAATCCGGGACACAGTTTTTT

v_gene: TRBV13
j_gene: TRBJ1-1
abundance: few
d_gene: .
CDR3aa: CASSLGGPINTEAFF
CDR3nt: TGTGCCAGCAGCTTAGGAGGACCTATAAACACTGAAGCTTTCTTT

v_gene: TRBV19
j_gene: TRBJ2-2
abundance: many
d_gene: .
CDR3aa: CASKAQGGGELFF
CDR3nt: TGTGCCAGTAAGGCCCAGGGAGGCGGGGAGCTGTTTTTT

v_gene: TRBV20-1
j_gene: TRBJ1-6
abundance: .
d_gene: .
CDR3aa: CSARVLDRGAMNNSPLHF
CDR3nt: TGCAGTGCTAGAGTTCTGGACAGAGGGGCTATGAATAATTCACCCCTCCACTTT

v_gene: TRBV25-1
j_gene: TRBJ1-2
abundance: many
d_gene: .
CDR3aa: CASSDRTIYGYTF
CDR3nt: TGTGCCAGCAGTGACCGAACAATTTATGGCTACACCTTC

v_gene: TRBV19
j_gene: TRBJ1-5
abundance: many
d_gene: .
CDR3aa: CASSMRGAGNQPQHF
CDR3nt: TGTGCCAGTAGTATGAGGGGTGCTGGAAATCAGCCCCAGCATTTT

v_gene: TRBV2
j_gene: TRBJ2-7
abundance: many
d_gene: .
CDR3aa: CASSEGSGTYEQYF
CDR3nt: TGTGCCAGCAGTGAAGGTAGCGGAACCTACGAGCAGTACTTC

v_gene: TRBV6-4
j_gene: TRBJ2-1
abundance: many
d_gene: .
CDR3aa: CASSEIPGDEQFF
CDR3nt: TGTGCCAGCAGTGAAATTCCGGGGGATGAGCAGTTCTTC

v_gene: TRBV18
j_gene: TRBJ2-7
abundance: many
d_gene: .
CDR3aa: CASSPTASYEQYF
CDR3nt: TGTGCCAGCTCACCCACAGCCTCCTACGAGCAGTACTTC

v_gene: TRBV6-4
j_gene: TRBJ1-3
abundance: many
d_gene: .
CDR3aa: CASSDGPGQYPGNTIYF
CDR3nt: TGTGCCAGCAGTGACGGTCCAGGACAGTATCCTGGAAACACCATATATTTT

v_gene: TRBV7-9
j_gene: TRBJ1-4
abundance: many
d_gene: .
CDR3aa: CASSPSDRKNEKLFF
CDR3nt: TGTGCCAGCAGCCCATCGGACAGAAAAAATGAAAAACTGTTTTTT

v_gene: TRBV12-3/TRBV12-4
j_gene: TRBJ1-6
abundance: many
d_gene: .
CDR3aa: CASSSGREGSYNSPLHF
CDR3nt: TGTGCCAGCAGTTCCGGCAGGGAGGGCTCCTATAATTCACCCCTCCACTTT

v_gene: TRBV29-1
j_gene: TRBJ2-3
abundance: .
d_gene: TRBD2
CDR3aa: CSVWPSGGPTDTQYF
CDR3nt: TGCAGCGTCTGGCCCAGCGGGGGGCCCACAGATACGCAGTATTTT

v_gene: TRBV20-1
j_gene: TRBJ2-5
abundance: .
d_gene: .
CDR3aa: CSAPEGLGYQETQYF
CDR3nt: TGCAGTGCACCTGAGGGGTTGGGGTACCAAGAGACCCAGTACTTC

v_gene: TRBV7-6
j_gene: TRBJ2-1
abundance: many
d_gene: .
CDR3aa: CASSLSSQSSYNEQFF
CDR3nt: TGTGCCAGCAGCTTATCAAGCCAGAGCTCCTACAATGAGCAGTTCTTC

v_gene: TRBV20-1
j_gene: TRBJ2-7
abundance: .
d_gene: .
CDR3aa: CSSDASYEQYF
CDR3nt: TGCAGTTCGGACGCCTCCTACGAGCAGTACTTC

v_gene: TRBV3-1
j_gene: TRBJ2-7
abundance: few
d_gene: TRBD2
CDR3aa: CASSQVASGSAEQYF
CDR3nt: TGTGCCAGCAGCCAAGTGGCTAGCGGGAGCGCAGAGCAGTACTTC